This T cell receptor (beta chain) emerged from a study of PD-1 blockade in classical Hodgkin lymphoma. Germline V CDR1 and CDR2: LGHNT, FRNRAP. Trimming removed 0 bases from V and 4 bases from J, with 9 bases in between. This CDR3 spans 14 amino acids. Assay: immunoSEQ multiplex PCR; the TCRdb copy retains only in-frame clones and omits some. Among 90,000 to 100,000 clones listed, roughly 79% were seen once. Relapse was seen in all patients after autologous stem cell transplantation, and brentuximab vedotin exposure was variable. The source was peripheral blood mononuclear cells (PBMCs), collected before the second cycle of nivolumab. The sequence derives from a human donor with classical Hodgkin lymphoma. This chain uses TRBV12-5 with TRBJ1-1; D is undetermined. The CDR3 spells CASGLVGRVTEAFF. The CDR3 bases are TGTGCTAGTGGTTTGGTAGGGAGGGTCACTGAAGCTTTCTTT.